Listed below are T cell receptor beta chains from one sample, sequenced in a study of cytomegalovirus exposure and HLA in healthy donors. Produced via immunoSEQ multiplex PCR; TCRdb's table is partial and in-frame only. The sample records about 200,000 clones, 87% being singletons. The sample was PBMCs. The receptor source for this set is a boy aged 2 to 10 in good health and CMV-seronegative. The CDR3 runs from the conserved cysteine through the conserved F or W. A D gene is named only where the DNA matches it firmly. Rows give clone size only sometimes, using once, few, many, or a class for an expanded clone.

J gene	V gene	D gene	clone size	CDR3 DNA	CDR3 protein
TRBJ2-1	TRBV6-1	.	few	TGTGCCAGCAGTGAAGTCTATGAGCAGTTCTTC	CASSEVYEQFF
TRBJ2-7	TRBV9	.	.	TGTGCCAGCAGCGCGGAACGCGGGGCAGCTACCTACGAGCAGTACTTC	CASSAERGAATYEQYF
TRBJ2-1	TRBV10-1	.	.	TGCGCCAGCAGTGAGACTAGTTACAATGAGCAGTTCTTC	CASSETSYNEQFF
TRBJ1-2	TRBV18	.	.	TGTGCCAGCTCACGCACAGGAGTCGCCTATGGCTACACCTTC	CASSRTGVAYGYTF
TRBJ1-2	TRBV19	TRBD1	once	TGTGCCAGTAGGAGCGACAGGGTGAACTATGGCTACACCTTC	CASRSDRVNYGYTF
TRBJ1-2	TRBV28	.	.	TGTGCCAGCAGGCTATTGACAGACCCTAACTATGGCTACACCTTC	CASRLLTDPNYGYTF
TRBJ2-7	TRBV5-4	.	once	TGTGCCAGCAGCTCGCAACAGGGTCGCGAGCAGTACTTC	CASSSQQGREQYF
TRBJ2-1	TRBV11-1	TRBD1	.	TGTGCCAGCAGCAAAAGAACAGGACAGGGTGGCGGCAATGAGCAGTTCTTC	CASSKRTGQGGGNEQFF
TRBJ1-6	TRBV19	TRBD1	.	TGTGCCAGTAGTATAAGACAGGGGGACGTAAATTCACCCCTCCACTTT	CASSIRQGDVNSPLHF
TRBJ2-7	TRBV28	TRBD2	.	TGTGCCAGCCAGTCTAGCGGGGTTTCATCCTACGAGCAGTACTTC	CASQSSGVSSYEQYF
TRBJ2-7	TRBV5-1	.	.	TGCGCCAGCAGGGGGGCCTACGAGCAGTACTTC	CASRGAYEQYF
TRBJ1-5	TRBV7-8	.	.	TGTGCCAGCAGCTTGGTAGGGGTTAGGAGCAATCAGCCCCAGCATTTT	CASSLVGVRSNQPQHF
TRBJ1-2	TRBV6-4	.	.	TGTGCCAGCAGTGCCTATCCGGACAGCCGAAACTATGGCTACACCTTC	CASSAYPDSRNYGYTF
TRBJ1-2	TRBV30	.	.	TGTGCCTGGAGTTCAGGGGACGGCGGCTACACCTTC	CAWSSGDGGYTF
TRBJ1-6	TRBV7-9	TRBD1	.	TGTGCCAGCAGCCCCGACAGGGGCCTAAATTCACCCCTCCACTTT	CASSPDRGLNSPLHF
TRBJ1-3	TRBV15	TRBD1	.	TGTGCCACCAGCAGAGATAGAGGGGGCGCTGGGGGAAACACCATATATTTT	CATSRDRGGAGGNTIYF
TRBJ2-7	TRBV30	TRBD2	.	TGTGCCTGGAGTACCCTCCTAGCGGGGGGTGGCGAGCAGTACTTC	CAWSTLLAGGGEQYF
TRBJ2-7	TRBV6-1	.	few	TGTGCCAGCCGTGGCGAGGGCTTCCGCGAGCAGTACTTC	CASRGEGFREQYF